Included here is one T cell receptor (beta chain) sequence, with context. Its antigen is still unknown. This CDR3 has 13 residues. CDR1 is SGDLS and CDR2 is YYNGEE in the germline V gene. V dropped 0 bases and J dropped 5 bases, with 8 bases sitting between them. This sample stems from a study of graft-versus-host responses after intestinal transplantation. In the study overall: Recipients underwent multivisceral, liver-intestinal, or isolated intestinal transplants.

This table comes from immunoSEQ multiplex PCR, and its TCRdb copy is limited to in-frame clones, with some not included. The repertoire includes 95,000 to 150,000 clones, 85% to 95% of them detected once, and around 0.12% sits in the top ten. Study-wide findings and caveats: With peak circulating GvH clone levels came an association with early post-transplant HvG declines.

The source of this sequence is a human donor who received an intestinal transplant. This specimen was unstimulated CD4+ T cells sorted from spleen or lymph node cells, taken before intestinal transplant. This rearrangement joins TRBV9 to TRBJ2-5; D could derive from TRBD1 or TRBD2 (5 bases each). The CDR3 nucleotides read TGTGCCAGCAGCGTAGGACAGCGGGAGACCCAGTACTTC. It translates to CASSVGQRETQYF. Drawing the rest from reference TRBV9 and TRBJ2-5, the complete variable domain is DSGVTQTPKHLITATGQRVTLRCSPRSGDLSVYWYQQSLDQGLQFLIQYYNGEERAKGNILERFSAQQFPDLHSELNLSSLELGDSALYFCASSVGQRETQYFGPGTRLLVL.